Listed below are T cell receptor beta chains from one sample, sequenced in a study of patients and donors after allogeneic stem cell transplantation. TCRdb recomputed calls from the RT-PCR reads with MiXCR, one row per CDR3 protein. In the table there are about 230,000 distinct CDR3 sequences, around an eighth of which are singletons. The sequencing input was blood, either unsorted or a sorted T cell fraction (not recorded which). The receptors here all came from a human donor who was either an allogeneic HSCT recipient or a stem cell or donor lymphocyte infusion donor (not recorded which). It is not recorded whose cells these are; they may come from a transplant donor. The CDR3 runs from the conserved cysteine through the conserved F or W. D genes are given only for firm matches. Some rows have no size entry. The others give once, few or many, or a class for an expanded clone.

j_call v_call clone_size d_call cdr3_aa cdr3_nt
TRBJ2-1 TRBV5-1 many . CASSGLGANEQFF TGCGCCAGCAGCGGGCTGGGGGCCAATGAGCAGTTCTTC
TRBJ2-2 TRBV5-5 many TRBD2 CASTLLATNTGELFF TGTGCCAGCACCCTACTAGCGACGAACACCGGGGAGCTGTTTTTT
TRBJ1-2 TRBV6-5 . TRBD1 CASSYSPGGGGYTF TGTGCCAGCAGTTACTCTCCAGGGGGCGGTGGCTACACCTTC
TRBJ2-3 TRBV12-3/TRBV12-4 . . CASSLLLVVGTQYF TGTGCCAGCAGTTTATTACTCGTAGTGGGTACGCAGTATTTT
TRBJ2-7 TRBV9 . TRBD1 CASSAIGDSYEQYF TGTGCCAGCAGCGCAATAGGGGACAGCTACGAGCAGTACTTC
TRBJ2-2 TRBV10-3 few . CAISGSRGRDTGELFF TGTGCCATCAGTGGTTCCAGGGGAAGGGACACCGGGGAGCTGTTTTTT
TRBJ2-7 TRBV20-1 many . CSARAGSGYEQYF TGCAGTGCTAGAGCCGGGAGCGGGTACGAGCAGTACTTC
TRBJ2-7 TRBV3-1 few TRBD2 CASSQDVPRTSHEQYF TGTGCCAGCAGCCAAGATGTCCCCCGGACTAGTCACGAGCAGTACTTC
TRBJ2-2 TRBV20-1 . . CSARDLGGDTGELFF TGCAGTGCTAGAGATCTAGGGGGGGACACCGGGGAGCTGTTTTTT
TRBJ2-4 TRBV5-6 many . CASSLVTKNIQYF TGTGCCAGCAGCTTGGTTACGAAAAACATTCAGTACTTC
TRBJ1-1 TRBV6-1 . TRBD1 CASRNSGTGGFGDTEAFF TGTGCCAGCAGGAACTCCGGGACAGGGGGCTTTGGGGACACTGAAGCTTTCTTT
TRBJ1-2 TRBV29-1 . . CSVASKGGDTYGYTF TGCAGCGTTGCTAGTAAGGGAGGGGATACCTATGGCTACACCTTC
TRBJ2-5 TRBV20-1 . TRBD2 CSASRLAVQETQYF TGCAGTGCTAGTCGGCTAGCGGTACAAGAGACCCAGTACTTC
TRBJ1-6 TRBV3-1 few . CASSQEGSPLHF TGTGCCAGCAGCCAAGAGGGATCACCCCTCCACTTT
TRBJ1-5 TRBV6-1 many . CASSEAYSNQPQHF TGTGCCAGCAGTGAAGCATATAGCAATCAGCCCCAGCATTTT
TRBJ1-1 TRBV6-5 . . CASSQQGDEAFF TGTGCCAGCAGCCAACAGGGAGATGAAGCTTTCTTT
TRBJ1-2 TRBV7-2 . . CASSSGRDYGYTF TGTGCCAGCAGCTCCGGACGGGACTATGGCTACACCTTC
TRBJ1-3 TRBV12-3/TRBV12-4 many TRBD1 CASSFAGGRGNTIYF TGTGCCAGCAGTTTCGCAGGGGGCAGGGGAAACACCATATATTTT
TRBJ1-2 TRBV11-2 . . CASSPRGGLTNYGYTF TGTGCCAGCAGCCCGCGTGGGGGATTGACTAACTATGGCTACACCTTC
TRBJ2-3 TRBV18 many TRBD1 CASSPTGASTDTQYF TGTGCCAGCTCACCAACAGGGGCCTCCACAGATACGCAGTATTTT
TRBJ2-2 TRBV5-1 . TRBD2 CASSLEGLAGGELFF TGCGCCAGCAGCTTGGAGGGACTAGCGGGAGGGGAGCTGTTTTTT
TRBJ2-1 TRBV20-1 . . CSARAPMGGSRNNEQFF TGCAGTGCTAGAGCCCCCATGGGGGGAAGTAGGAACAATGAGCAGTTCTTC